Below, 16 T cell receptor beta chains from the same sample are listed, as sequenced in a study of CD8+ T cells in alopecia areata. It was cDNA, reverse transcribed from extracted RNA, that served as the sequencing template. Measured with immunoSEQ multiplex PCR; TCRdb has only the in-frame clones, and not every one. Of approximately 90,000 clones detected, about 71% appear once; the ten largest clones hold roughly 17%. The treatment here: oral pan-JAK inhibitor, 5-10 mg twice daily. The sample was CD8+ T cells sorted from blood, taken around week 42, from a patient treated with tofacitinib. These receptors were obtained from a human donor with alopecia areata.

The V gene is TRBV13, the J gene TRBJ1-2; TRBD1 is a possible D gene (5 bases). Deletions cut 0 bases from V and 6 bases from J, with 11 bases between. Germline lookup yields CDR1 PRHDT and CDR2 FYEKMQ (reference sequence). The CDR3 extends over 14 amino acids. The CDR3 spells CASSLGSDTHGYTF. DNA of the CDR3: TGTGCCAGCAGCTTAGGCTCGGACACCCATGGCTACACCTTC.

V usage is TRBV11-2 and J usage is TRBJ2-1; the match to TRBD1 covers 7 bases. Germline V gene sequence: CDR1 SGHAT, CDR2 FQNNGV. This CDR3 contains 14 residues. V was clipped by 5 bases and J by 10 bases; unmatched bases: 11. CDR3 loop: CASSLIGNRGEQFF. The CDR3 DNA reads as TGTGCCAGCAGCCTCATTGGGAACAGGGGAGAGCAGTTCTTC.

This clone has just a few counts. This chain connects TRBV23-1 to TRBJ2-7; D uncertain. TRBV23-1 carries the ORF label, with uncertain function. V lost 6 bases and J lost 3, with 6 bases in between. CDR3 size: 11 residues. The CDR3 nucleotides are TGCGCCAGCAGCCTCCACTACGAGCAGTACTTC. Translating gives CASSLHYEQYF.

J is TRBJ2-7 and V is TRBV7-9; D may be TRBD1 (6 bases). Germline V gene sequence: CDR1 SEHNR, CDR2 FQNEAQ (reference sequence). Deletions cut 5 bases from V and 7 bases from J, with 24 bases between. The CDR3 loop spans 16 amino acids. The CDR3 DNA sequence: TGTGCCAGCAGCGACAGCAGGGGCGCTCGCGCATCAGAGCAGTACTTC. As protein: CASSDSRGARASEQYF.

This clone was recorded a few times. The chain links TRBV7-9 to TRBJ2-7; TRBD2 might be the D (6 bases). Trimming removed 6 bases from V and 4 bases from J, with 10 bases in between. The CDR3 sequence is 12 residues long. The V gene's germline CDR1 is SEHNR and CDR2 FQNEAQ (reference sequence). The CDR3, as DNA: TGTGCCAGCAGATCCGGGGGTTACGAGCAGTACTTC. This gives the protein CASRSGGYEQYF.

The chain joins TRBV29-1 to TRBJ1-3; 7 bases map to TRBD1. This CDR3 has 15 residues. Germline CDR1 SQVTM, CDR2 ANQGSEA. The V and J ends lost 0 bases and 4 bases, in that order; junction bases with no gene match: 6. The CDR3 region has the DNA TGCAGCGTTGAAGACCAAGACAGGGTCGGAAACACCATATATTTT. This sequence encodes CSVEDQDRVGNTIYF. The full variable domain, rest sourced from reference TRBV29-1 and TRBJ1-3, is SAVISQKPSRDICQRGTSLTIQCQVDSQVTMMFWYRQQPGQSLTLIATANQGSEATYESGFVIDKFPISRPNLTFSTLTVSNMSPEDSSIYLCSVEDQDRVGNTIYFGEGSWLTVV.

The chain recombines TRBV30 with TRBJ1-5; 9 bases map to TRBD1. This CDR3 region has 14 residues. Germline-derived CDR1 and CDR2 are GTSNPN and SVGIG (reference sequence). V was clipped by 2 bases and J by 4 bases; unmatched bases: 3. CDR3 DNA sequence: TGTGCCTGGAGTCAGGACAGGGGAAATCAGCCCCAGCATTTT. Its protein product is CAWSQDRGNQPQHF.

This clone turned up a few times. The chain joins TRBV4-3 to TRBJ1-2; D is possibly TRBD1 (5 bases). V was trimmed by 1 base and J by 6 bases, leaving 12 bases between them. The CDR3 consists of 14 residues. Germline V lookup: CDR1 LGHNA, CDR2 YSLEER. The CDR3 bases are TGCGCCAGCAGCCAAGGGCCAGGGAGGAATGGCTACACCTTC. It yields the protein CASSQGPGRNGYTF.

The gene calls are TRBV29-1 and TRBJ2-7; 7 bases match TRBD1. Trimming removed 6 bases from V and 6 bases from J; junction bases left unmatched: 8. The germline V gene has CDR1 SQVTM and CDR2 ANQGSEA. This CDR3 contains 12 residues. The CDR3 sequence: CSVGTATTEQYF. In DNA, the CDR3 is TGCAGCGTGGGGACAGCGACGACCGAGCAGTACTTC.

This chain uses TRBV2 with TRBJ2-4; no clear D gene. Germline CDR1 is SNHLY and CDR2 is FYNNEI. Trimming took 3 bases from V and 0 from J, leaving 12 bases between them. This CDR3 has 16 amino acids. The CDR3 DNA reads as TGTGCCAGCAGTGATTCGGACGCGATAGCCAAAAACATTCAGTACTTC. As protein: CASSDSDAIAKNIQYF.

V is TRBV6-5 and J is TRBJ2-1, with 10 bases aligning to TRBD2. There are 14 residues in the CDR3. Germline-derived CDR1 and CDR2 are MNHEY and SVGAGI. The V and J ends lost 8 bases and 7 bases, in that order; junction bases with no gene match: 8. This CDR3 is CASGKRGGLNEQFF. The CDR3 DNA reads as TGTGCCAGCGGAAAGCGGGGGGGCCTTAATGAGCAGTTCTTC.

The gene calls are TRBV5-1 and TRBJ2-3; 9 nucleotides align to TRBD1. The germline V gene encodes CDR1 SGHRS and CDR2 YFSETQ. The CDR3 consists of 14 residues. The trim removed 5 bases at V and 4 bases at J, leaving 5 bases unmatched. This chain's CDR3 is CASSADRGSDTQYF. CDR3 sequence (DNA): TGCGCCAGCAGTGCGGACAGGGGATCAGATACGCAGTATTTT.

The V call is TRBV19, the J call TRBJ1-4; D is unresolved. Germline loops: CDR1 LNHDA, CDR2 SQIVND (reference sequence). Trimming stripped 8 bases from V and 7 bases from J, with 5 bases between. This CDR3 has 10 residues. CDR3 region: CASSGEKLFF. CDR3 nucleotides: TGTGCCAGTTCCGGTGAAAAACTGTTTTTT.

The rearrangement joins TRBV5-4 to TRBJ2-6, with 9 bases identical to TRBD1. With V trimmed by 2 bases and J by 4 bases, 4 bases remained unmatched. The CDR3 runs to 16 residues. The V gene's germline CDR1 is SGHNT and CDR2 YYREEE (reference sequence). The CDR3 DNA reads TGTGCCAGCAGCTTACAGGGGGCGTCGGGGGCCAACGTCCTGACTTTC. This codes for CASSLQGASGANVLTF.

With respect to this clone: The sample holds other DNA sequences that translate to the same CDR3. Here the CDR3 reads CSVEEGLNTEAFF. The CDR3 coding sequence is TGCAGCGTTGAAGAGGGGCTGAACACTGAAGCTTTCTTT. The chain recombines TRBV29-1 with TRBJ1-1; perhaps TRBD1 as D (5 bases). CDR1 is SQVTM, CDR2 ANQGSEA, per germline. The CDR3 consists of 13 residues. V gave up 0 bases and J gave up 0 bases, with 5 bases separating them.

The chain uses TRBV7-9 and TRBJ2-7; D may be TRBD1 (6 bases). Per the germline V gene, CDR1 is SEHNR and CDR2 is FQNEAQ (reference sequence). Trimming cost V 2 bases and J 7 bases, with 18 bases left between them. CDR3 length: 15 residues. CDR3 protein: CASSLRDQGTFEQYF. CDR3 DNA sequence: TGTGCCAGCAGCTTAAGGGACCAGGGGACATTTGAGCAGTACTTC.